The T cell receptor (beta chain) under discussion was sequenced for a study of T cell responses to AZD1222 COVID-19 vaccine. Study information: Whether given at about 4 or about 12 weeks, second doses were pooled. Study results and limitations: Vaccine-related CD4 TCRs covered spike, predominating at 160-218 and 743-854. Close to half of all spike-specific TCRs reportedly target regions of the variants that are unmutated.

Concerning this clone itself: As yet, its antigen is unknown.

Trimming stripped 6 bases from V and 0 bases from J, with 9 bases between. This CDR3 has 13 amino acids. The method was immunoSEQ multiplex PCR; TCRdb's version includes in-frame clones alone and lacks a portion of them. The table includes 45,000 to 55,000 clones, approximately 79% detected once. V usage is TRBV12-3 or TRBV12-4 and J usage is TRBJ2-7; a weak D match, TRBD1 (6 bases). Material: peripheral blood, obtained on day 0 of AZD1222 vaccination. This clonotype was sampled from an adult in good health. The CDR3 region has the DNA TGTGCCAGCAGCCCGGGACACTCCTACGAGCAGTACTTC. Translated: CASSPGHSYEQYF.